One and the same sample provided the 29 T cell receptor beta chains below, sequenced in a study of blood T cell repertoires in COVID-19. TCRdb's copy holds only in-frame clones and misses some; the assay was immunoSEQ multiplex PCR. The top ten hold 7.6% of the sample, which has about 210,000 clones, 84% seen once. Sequencing was carried out using peripheral blood. Receptor source: a woman in her fifties or sixties with active or convalescent COVID-19.

This clone was observed a few times. The V and J genes are TRBV7-2 and TRBJ1-2; D uncertain. The V and J ends lost 6 bases and 4 bases respectively, with 24 bases between them. This CDR3 comprises 17 residues. CDR1 and CDR2 from the germline V gene are SGHTA and FQGNSA. CDR3 sequence: CASSSSTTSGSIYGYTF. In nucleotides, the CDR3 is TGTGCCAGCAGTTCCTCAACGACATCGGGGTCAATCTATGGCTACACCTTC.

This chain uses TRBV5-4 with TRBJ2-3; the D is unclear. Germline CDR1 reads SGHNT; CDR2 reads YYREEE (reference sequence). This CDR3 spans 15 amino acids. V lost 0 bases and J lost 2, with 10 bases in between. CDR3 amino acids: CASSLGSRFTDTQYF. DNA for the CDR3: TGTGCCAGCAGCTTGGGGAGCCGTTTCACAGATACGCAGTATTTT.

The chain carries TRBV7-9 and TRBJ2-5; 9 nucleotides align to TRBD2. The germline V gene encodes CDR1 SEHNR and CDR2 FQNEAQ (reference sequence). Losses at the gene ends were 2 bases for V and 3 bases for J; bases not matched to a gene: 4. This CDR3 spans 15 amino acids. DNA for the CDR3: TGTGCCAGCAGCTTACGCGGGGGGGTGGAAGAGACCCAGTACTTC. This gives the protein CASSLRGGVEETQYF.

The J gene is TRBJ2-1, the V gene TRBV19; D is possibly TRBD2 (5 bases). V shed 7 bases and J shed 5 bases, with 18 bases lying between them. The CDR3 sequence is 15 residues long. The germline V gene encodes CDR1 LNHDA and CDR2 SQIVND (reference sequence). CDR3 residues: CASNPLASPNNEQFF. The CDR3 DNA follows: TGTGCCAGTAACCCCCTTGCTAGCCCCAACAATGAGCAGTTCTTC.

The rearrangement joins TRBV5-4 to TRBJ1-6; 8 bases align to TRBD1. After removal of 0 bases from V and 6 bases from J, the junction contained 5 bases not matched to a gene. The CDR3 totals 16 residues. CDR1 SGHNT and CDR2 YYREEE come from the germline V gene (reference sequence). DNA for the CDR3: TGTGCCAGCAGCTTGGGACAGGGGAGTGGTAATTCACCCCTCCACTTT. Protein: CASSLGQGSGNSPLHF.

V gene TRBV7-9 combines with J gene TRBJ1-2; TRBD1 matches at 9 bases. The CDR3 has 16 residues. Trimming cost V 1 base and J 5 bases; bases outside gene matches: 8. Per germline, CDR1 SEHNR and CDR2 FQNEAQ (reference sequence). The CDR3 is CASSLGYRGREYGYTF. The CDR3 DNA follows: TGTGCCAGCAGCTTAGGTTACAGGGGGCGCGAATATGGCTACACCTTC.

The chain is built from TRBV6-5 and TRBJ1-4; D is unresolved. The CDR3 extends over 14 amino acids. Germline-derived CDR1 and CDR2 are MNHEY and SVGAGI. V lost 0 bases and J 8 bases, leaving 10 bases between the germline ends. CDR3 DNA sequence: TGTGCCAGCAGTTACTCCCAGGTCTCCGAAAAACTGTTTTTT. It encodes CASSYSQVSEKLFF.

The chain joins TRBV28 to TRBJ1-5; D gene unclear. V lost 7 bases, J lost 4 bases, and 11 bases lay in between. CDR1 and CDR2 from the germline V gene are MDHEN and SYDVKM. CDR3 length: 13 amino acids. CDR3 bases: TGTGCCAGCAAATCCCGGAGAAATCAGCCCCAGCATTTT. Translating it yields CASKSRRNQPQHF.

This rearrangement joins TRBV5-1 to TRBJ2-5; tentatively, D is TRBD2 (5 bases). V was pared by 1 base and J by 7 bases, with 8 bases between. Germline CDR1 SGHRS, CDR2 YFSETQ. The CDR3 runs to 12 residues. CDR3 DNA sequence: TGCGCCAGCAGCTTGATTCGGGGGACCCAGTACTTC. Translation: CASSLIRGTQYF.

This chain joins TRBV2 and TRBJ2-1, with TRBD2 identical over 8 bases. The CDR3 is made up of 13 amino acids. V lost 6 bases to trimming and J lost 9 bases; unmatched junction nucleotides: 7. The germline V gene has CDR1 SNHLY and CDR2 FYNNEI. DNA for the CDR3: TGTGCCAGCAGACCCGGGGGGGGATCTGAGCAGTTCTTC. Amino acid sequence: CASRPGGGSEQFF.

The CDR3 DNA follows: TGTGCCAGCAGCTATGGAGGAAGTAGCAATGAGCAGTTCTTC. Its protein product is CASSYGGSSNEQFF. The chain has TRBV2 and TRBJ2-1; the D gene is possibly TRBD2 (5 bases). CDR1 is SNHLY and CDR2 is FYNNEI in the germline V gene. V lost 6 bases and J lost 6, with 15 bases in between. The CDR3 contains 14 residues. Based on the CDR3 plus reference TRBV2 and TRBJ2-1, the full variable domain is EPEVTQTPSHQVTQMGQEVILRCVPISNHLYFYWYRQILGQKVEFLVSFYNNEISEKSEIFDDQFSVERPDGSNFTLKIRSTKLEDSAMYFCASSYGGSSNEQFFGPGTRLTVL.

The chain carries TRBV6-1 and TRBJ2-7; TRBD1 is a possible D gene (5 bases). Trimming removed 0 bases at V and 4 bases at J, with 10 bases between. Germline assignment: CDR1 MNHNS and CDR2 SASEGT. The CDR3 covers 14 residues. In DNA form, the CDR3 reads TGTGCCAGCAGTGAAGCGCTTCAGGGATACGAGCAGTACTTC. Translation: CASSEALQGYEQYF.

The genes are TRBV5-1 and TRBJ1-2; TRBD1 might be the D (5 bases). The germline V and J ends were trimmed by 4 bases and 6 bases, with 13 bases remaining between them. The germline CDR1 and CDR2 sequences are SGHRS and YFSETQ. This CDR3 has 13 amino acids. The CDR3 DNA follows: TGCGCCAGCAGCCCCTGGGGCGAGGATGGCTACACCTTC. It codes for CASSPWGEDGYTF.

The J gene is TRBJ2-1, the V gene TRBV5-1, with 11 bases matching TRBD2. The CDR3 consists of 17 residues. Trimming cost V 0 bases and J 1 base; bases outside gene matches: 3. Germline V gene lookup returns CDR1 SGHRS and CDR2 YFSETQ. The CDR3 DNA reads TGCGCCAGCAGCTTGGGGCTAGCGGGGGGATCCTACAATGAGCAGTTCTTC. Protein product: CASSLGLAGGSYNEQFF.

The CDR3 nucleotides are TGTGCCAGCTCGGGACAGAACTATGGCTACACCTTC. This codes for CASSGQNYGYTF. This chain uses TRBV28 with TRBJ1-2; 7 nucleotides line up with TRBD1. Germline V gene lookup returns CDR1 MDHEN and CDR2 SYDVKM. Trimming took 8 bases from V and 2 from J; bases not matched to a gene: 2. This CDR3 is 12 amino acids long.

A note on this clone: At one end the junction does not follow the germline gene, possibly because of a read error. The V call is TRBV2, the J call TRBJ1-5; TRBD1 is a possible D gene (5 bases). Germline V gene sequence: CDR1 SNHLY, CDR2 FYNNEI. The length of the CDR3 is 15 residues. This CDR3 reads CASSEGTVSGQPQHF. CDR3 DNA: TGTGCCAGCAGCGAAGGGACTGTCTCGGGACAGCCCCAGCATTTT.

The chain employs TRBV10-3 and TRBJ2-2; D perhaps matches TRBD1 (6 bases). Trimming pared 7 bases from V and 5 bases from J, leaving 17 bases between. CDR1 is ENHRY and CDR2 is SYGVKD in the germline V gene. The CDR3 length is 15 residues. The CDR3 coding sequence is TGTGCCATCATGGGCCCCAGGGGACGGACCGGGGAGCTGTTTTTT. Amino acids: CAIMGPRGRTGELFF.

Remarks on this clone: The sample has other DNA sequences that encode this CDR3 too. V gene TRBV5-1 combines with J gene TRBJ1-1, with D unclear. Germline assignment: CDR1 SGHRS and CDR2 YFSETQ. Trimming stripped 2 bases from V and 4 bases from J, with 12 bases between. There are 14 residues in the CDR3. CDR3 region: CASSFTGESTEAFF. DNA for the CDR3: TGCGCCAGCAGCTTCACGGGAGAAAGCACTGAAGCTTTCTTT.

V gene TRBV29-1 combines with J gene TRBJ2-7, with D hard to call. Germline V CDR1 and CDR2: SQVTM, ANQGSEA. Trimming took 4 bases from V and 2 from J, leaving 15 bases between them. This CDR3 is built from 14 residues. The CDR3 sequence is CSVAVGRITYEQYF. The CDR3 coding sequence is TGCAGCGTTGCCGTTGGTAGAATCACCTACGAGCAGTACTTC.

The table lists this clone with a few counts. This sequence joins TRBV28 and TRBJ1-1; 8 bases are a match to TRBD1. With V trimmed by 0 bases and J by 3 bases, 12 bases remained unmatched. Germline assignment: CDR1 MDHEN and CDR2 SYDVKM. This CDR3 has 18 residues. The CDR3 here is CASSLWASRTGWDTEAFF. In DNA form, the CDR3 reads TGTGCCAGCAGTTTATGGGCCTCTCGGACAGGGTGGGACACTGAAGCTTTCTTT.

This rearrangement joins TRBV19 to TRBJ2-1, with 7 bases identical to TRBD2. J gave up 9 bases and V 1 base, and 3 bases lay outside the gene matches. The CDR3 runs to 13 residues. CDR1 is LNHDA and CDR2 is SQIVND in the germline V gene (reference sequence). The CDR3 DNA reads as TGTGCCAGTAGTATAGTAGGGACTATTGAGCAGTTCTTC. Protein: CASSIVGTIEQFF.

This clone occurred a few times. The rearrangement joins TRBV5-1 to TRBJ1-2, with 10 bases fitting TRBD1. After removal of 1 base from V and 8 bases from J, the junction contained 8 bases not matched to a gene. This CDR3 is 15 amino acids long. Per germline, CDR1 SGHRS and CDR2 YFSETQ. CDR3 DNA sequence: TGCGCCAGCAGCTTGATTACGACAGGGGGCTTGGGCTACACCTTC. Residues: CASSLITTGGLGYTF.

The rearrangement joins TRBV3-1 (or the pseudogene TRBV3-2) to TRBJ1-4, with a tentative D call TRBD1 (5 bases). Trimming took off 5 bases at V and 7 bases at J, with 20 bases between the two ends. Germline V lookup: CDR1 LGHDT, CDR2 YNNKEL (reference sequence). The length of the CDR3 is 16 residues. The CDR3 coding sequence is TGTGCCAGCAGCTCGGGCCTTGGGAGGGGAGGTGAAAAACTGTTTTTT. Residues: CASSSGLGRGGEKLFF.

This clone was detected only once. V is TRBV5-5 and J is TRBJ2-7; 9 bases are shared with TRBD2. This CDR3 is 15 amino acids long. Germline V lookup: CDR1 SGHKS, CDR2 YYEKEE (reference sequence). The ends lost 0 bases at V and 1 base at J; junction bases unmatched: 2. In nucleotides, the CDR3 is TGTGCCAGCAGCTTGGGCGGGGGGGCGTCCTACGAGCAGTACTTC. Translating gives CASSLGGGASYEQYF. Supplemented by reference TRBV5-5 and TRBJ2-7, the full variable domain reads DAGVTQSPTHLIKTRGQQVTLRCSPISGHKSVSWYQQVLGQGPQFIFQYYEKEERGRGNFPDRFSARQFPNYSSELNVNALLLGDSALYLCASSLGGGASYEQYFGPGTRLTVT.

The V and J genes are TRBV28 and TRBJ1-5; 10 bases align to TRBD1. Per germline, CDR1 MDHEN and CDR2 SYDVKM. This CDR3 is 17 amino acids long. V trimming: 5 bases; J trimming: 5 bases; junction bases outside the gene matches: 12. The CDR3 loop is CASSPISGQGMDQPQHF. The CDR3 DNA reads TGTGCCAGCAGTCCTATCTCGGGACAGGGGATGGATCAGCCCCAGCATTTT.

The chain joins TRBV18 to TRBJ1-2, with D hard to call. Trimming pared 3 bases from V and 5 bases from J, leaving 7 bases between. This CDR3 contains 12 residues. The germline CDR1 and CDR2 sequences are KGHSH and LQKENI. For the CDR3, the DNA is TGTGCCAGCTCACCGGAGGAATATGGCTACACCTTC. This gives the protein CASSPEEYGYTF.

CDR3 sequence: CASSYHRDKGGYGYTF. CDR3 nucleotides: TGTGCCAGCAGTTACCACCGGGACAAAGGGGGCTATGGCTACACCTTC. The chain links TRBV6-6 to TRBJ1-2, with TRBD1 as a possible D gene (6 bases). CDR1 and CDR2 (germline): MNHNY, SVGAGI (reference sequence). V dropped 2 bases and J dropped 4 bases, with 17 bases sitting between them. CDR3 length equals 16 residues.

This chain links TRBV5-5 with TRBJ2-6; D ambiguous. Germline assignment: CDR1 SGHKS and CDR2 YYEKEE (reference sequence). V was clipped by 4 bases and J by 0 bases, with 8 bases between them. The CDR3 has 15 residues. The chain's CDR3 is CASSPLSSGANVLTF. CDR3 bases: TGTGCCAGCAGCCCACTATCCTCTGGGGCCAACGTCCTGACTTTC.

This chain connects TRBV5-4 to TRBJ1-1; D is undetermined. V lost 2 bases to trimming and J lost 0 bases, with 11 bases between them. The CDR3 runs to 15 residues. The germline gives CDR1 SGHNT, CDR2 YYREEE (reference sequence). The CDR3 nucleotides read TGTGCCAGCAGCTTTGCGACGGAGTTGAACACTGAAGCTTTCTTT. This gives the protein CASSFATELNTEAFF.